The sequence of this T cell receptor beta chain was determined in a study of response to subunit inactivated influenza vaccine. General study results and limits: It was the authors' suggestion that each seasonal influenza vaccination recruits few new T cells.

This clonotype has a count of ten or more. Its antigen remains unidentified. TCRdb reprocessed the RT-PCR reads via MiXCR and lists one record per CDR3 protein. In the table there are a few hundred thousand distinct CDR3 sequences, approximately 11% of which are singletons. The source material was PBMCs from blood, sampled 45 days after vaccination. This receptor was taken from a man aged 50 to 60 who received an inactivated influenza vaccine.

DNA of the CDR3: TGCGCCAGCAGCTTAGGAGCATTCACAGATACGCAGTATTTT. As protein: CASSLGAFTDTQYF. The chain combines TRBV5-1 with TRBJ2-3; D ambiguous. Trimming shortened V by 2 bases and J by 2 bases, and 9 bases separated the two germline ends. Per germline, CDR1 SGHRS and CDR2 YFSETQ. CDR3 length: 14 residues.